The 28 T cell receptor beta chains in this list originate from one sample, sequenced in a study of blood T cell repertoires in COVID-19. Profiling relied on immunoSEQ multiplex PCR, and the TCRdb table lists in-frame clones only, not all of them. The sample shows roughly 60,000 clones, 80% to 90% of them seen only once. The sample comprised peripheral blood. The origin of the receptors is an older woman with acute or convalescent COVID-19.

This chain links TRBV7-2 with TRBJ1-2; D is ambiguous. The CDR3 contains 14 residues. CDR1 is SGHTA and CDR2 is FQGNSA in the germline V gene. V was clipped by 4 bases and J by 5 bases, with 14 bases between them. CDR3 loop: CASSSREAAYGYTF. The CDR3 bases are TGTGCCAGCAGCTCGAGGGAGGCAGCTTATGGCTACACCTTC.

The rearrangement uses TRBV5-1 and TRBJ2-1, with TRBD2 identical over 8 bases. This CDR3 spans 14 amino acids. With 5 bases clipped from V and 5 bases from J, the junction kept 6 bases outside the gene matches. Per germline, CDR1 SGHRS and CDR2 YFSETQ. Written as DNA, the CDR3 is TGCGCCAGCAGTCCGACTAGCGACCACAATGAGCAGTTCTTC. It specifies CASSPTSDHNEQFF.

J is TRBJ1-5 and V is TRBV5-1; 9 bases match TRBD1. Trimming removed 5 bases from V and 3 bases from J; junction bases left unmatched: 6. Germline loops: CDR1 SGHRS, CDR2 YFSETQ. The length of the CDR3 is 15 residues. The CDR3 DNA reads as TGCGCCAGCAGGAAGGGACAGGGTAACAATCAGCCCCAGCATTTT. Its translation: CASRKGQGNNQPQHF.

The J gene is TRBJ2-7, the V gene TRBV27; 7 nucleotides match TRBD2. The CDR3 has 17 amino acids. Germline trimming cut 4 bases from V and 1 base from J; bases unmatched to any gene: 13. In germline, CDR1 is MNHEY, CDR2 SMNVEV (reference sequence). DNA of the CDR3: TGTGCCAGCAGTTCAGGGCTGCGGGGAGGGAGGTCCTACGAGCAGTACTTC. It specifies CASSSGLRGGRSYEQYF.

The chain combines TRBV5-1 with TRBJ2-1, with 8 bases matching TRBD2. J was trimmed by 10 bases and V by 4 bases; bases with no gene match: 7. This CDR3 spans 13 amino acids. CDR1 SGHRS and CDR2 YFSETQ come from the germline V gene. Here the CDR3 reads CASSPGTRGEQFF. The CDR3 DNA is TGCGCCAGCAGCCCCGGGACTAGGGGAGAGCAGTTCTTC. Based on the CDR3 plus reference TRBV5-1 and TRBJ2-1, the full variable domain is KAGVTQTPRYLIKTRGQQVTLSCSPISGHRSVSWYQQTPGQGLQFLFEYFSETQRNKGNFPGRFSGRQFSNSRSEMNVSTLELGDSALYLCASSPGTRGEQFFGPGTRLTVL.

This rearrangement joins TRBV7-6 to TRBJ2-1; 16 bases fit TRBD2. V gave up 6 bases and J gave up 2 bases; unmatched junction bases: 10. The CDR3 loop spans 19 amino acids. CDR1 is SGHVS and CDR2 is FNYEAQ in the germline V gene. CDR3 DNA: TGTGCCAGCAGTCGCTCCACCGGGACTAGCGGGGGGGCCTACAATGAGCAGTTCTTC. Its translation is CASSRSTGTSGGAYNEQFF.

The gene calls are TRBV2 and TRBJ2-5, with unresolved D. The CDR3 is made up of 13 amino acids. The V end lost 9 bases, the J end lost 5 bases, and 16 bases lay between the germline ends. Germline V gene sequence: CDR1 SNHLY, CDR2 FYNNEI. The CDR3 DNA follows: TGTGCCAGAAGAAATCCGGCCGGGGAGACCCAGTACTTC. As protein: CARRNPAGETQYF.

The rearrangement joins TRBV3-1 (or the pseudogene TRBV3-2) to TRBJ1-1, with a weak D call TRBD1 (6 bases). This CDR3 has 15 residues. Germline values: CDR1 LGHDT, CDR2 YNNKEL (reference sequence). Trimming took 5 bases from V and 0 from J, leaving 13 bases between them. The CDR3 spells CASSRQAPLNTEAFF. In nucleotides, the CDR3 is TGTGCCAGCAGCAGACAGGCTCCCTTGAACACTGAAGCTTTCTTT.

This clone has a count of ten or more. The chain uses TRBV9 and TRBJ1-3; D is ambiguous. The CDR3 runs to 12 residues. Trimming cost V 5 bases and J 0 bases, with 3 bases left between them. Germline loops: CDR1 SGDLS, CDR2 YYNGEE. CDR3 loop: CASSLSGNTIYF. The CDR3 DNA reads as TGTGCCAGCAGTCTCTCTGGAAACACCATATATTTT.

The chain combines TRBV7-9 with TRBJ1-2; 9 nucleotides align to TRBD1. The CDR3 contains 17 residues. The V and J ends lost 5 bases and 8 bases, in that order; junction bases with no gene match: 18. CDR1 is SEHNR and CDR2 is FQNEAQ in the germline V gene (reference sequence). This chain's CDR3 is CASSPPNRAQGAWGYTF. Written as DNA, the CDR3 is TGTGCCAGCAGCCCACCGAATCGCGCACAGGGGGCGTGGGGCTACACCTTC. The whole variable domain, filled in from reference TRBV7-9 and TRBJ1-2, reads DTGVSQNPRHKITKRGQNVTFRCDPISEHNRLYWYRQTLGQGPEFLTYFQNEAQLEKSRLLSDRFSAERPKGSFSTLEIQRTEQGDSAMYLCASSPPNRAQGAWGYTFGSGTRLTVV.

This chain joins TRBV12-3 or TRBV12-4 and TRBJ1-2; no reliable D call. This CDR3 has 13 residues. V lost 6 bases to trimming and J lost 5 bases, with 13 bases between them. The CDR3 sequence: CASSPGRGYGYTF. The DNA of the CDR3 is TGTGCCAGCAGCCCCGGGAGAGGGTATGGCTACACCTTC.

The rearrangement uses TRBV6-4 and TRBJ1-5, with a possible D match to TRBD1 (6 bases). Germline V gene sequence: CDR1 MRHNA, CDR2 SNTAGT. This CDR3 has 12 residues. Trimming took 2 bases from V and 12 from J, leaving 11 bases between them. The CDR3 spells CASSDPGGGQHF. The CDR3 nucleotides are TGTGCCAGCAGTGACCCGGGGGGCGGCCAGCATTTT.

The chain has TRBV10-1 and TRBJ2-7; D perhaps matches TRBD1 (5 bases). This CDR3 spans 12 amino acids. V gave up 2 bases and J gave up 3 bases, with 5 bases separating them. Germline assignment: CDR1 WNHNN and CDR2 SYGVQD (reference sequence). The CDR3 region has the DNA TGCGCCAGCAGTGAGAGGGGCTACGAGCAGTACTTC. This sequence encodes CASSERGYEQYF.

The table lists this clone with a count of one. The genes are TRBV10-3 and TRBJ2-2; D might be TRBD1 (5 bases). Per germline, CDR1 ENHRY and CDR2 SYGVKD. V lost 0 bases, J lost 0 bases, and 14 bases lay in between. This CDR3 has 18 residues. CDR3 amino acids: CAISESHGQGPNTGELFF. The DNA of the CDR3 is TGTGCCATCAGTGAGTCCCACGGTCAGGGCCCGAACACCGGGGAGCTGTTTTTT.

The gene calls are TRBV10-3 and TRBJ2-5, with 13 bases identical to TRBD2. The CDR3 length is 16 residues. Germline trimming cut 3 bases from V and 5 bases from J; bases unmatched to any gene: 6. The germline V gene has CDR1 ENHRY and CDR2 SYGVKD. For the CDR3, the DNA is TGTGCCATCAGTGACACTAGCGGGGGGGCAGAGGAGACCCAGTACTTC. Its protein is CAISDTSGGAEETQYF.

The rearrangement uses TRBV5-4 and TRBJ1-1; 10 bases are shared with TRBD1. After removal of 5 bases from V and 6 bases from J, the junction contained 19 bases not matched to a gene. Germline V gene lookup returns CDR1 SGHNT and CDR2 YYREEE (reference sequence). The CDR3 spans 18 residues. The CDR3 region has the DNA TGTGCCAGCAGTTTCCCTTCCTGGGACAGGGGTCTAGTTTCTGAAGCTTTCTTT. It is translated as CASSFPSWDRGLVSEAFF.

CDR3 DNA: TGTGCCAGCAGTGCGCCGCCAGGGAGGACTGAAGCTTTCTTT. Translating gives CASSAPPGRTEAFF. The chain has TRBV2 and TRBJ1-1; perhaps TRBD1 as D (5 bases). The germline gives CDR1 SNHLY, CDR2 FYNNEI. Trimming pared 4 bases from V and 5 bases from J, leaving 14 bases between. The CDR3 has 14 residues.

The CDR3, as DNA: TGTGCCAGCAGCCAAGGGCTCGTTTCAGGAAACACCATATATTTT. This codes for CASSQGLVSGNTIYF. V usage is TRBV3-1 (or the pseudogene TRBV3-2) and J usage is TRBJ1-3; D unresolved. Trimming shortened V by 1 base and J by 4 bases, and 11 bases separated the two germline ends. CDR1 LGHDT and CDR2 YNNKEL come from the germline V gene (reference sequence). The CDR3 sequence is 15 residues long.

The V and J genes are TRBV19 and TRBJ1-5, with 7 bases identical to TRBD1. CDR1 is LNHDA, CDR2 SQIVND, per germline (reference sequence). The length of the CDR3 is 16 residues. Trimming removed 7 bases from V and 5 bases from J; junction bases left unmatched: 14. The CDR3 region is CASTTLPGRGDQPQHF. The DNA for the CDR3 is TGTGCCAGTACCACCCTTCCGGGCAGGGGGGATCAGCCCCAGCATTTT.

V usage is TRBV6-5 and J usage is TRBJ1-6; D gene uncertain. Trimming removed 6 bases at V and 5 bases at J, with 11 bases between. The CDR3 is made up of 14 amino acids. Germline V CDR1 and CDR2: MNHEY, SVGAGI. CDR3 in DNA: TGTGCCAGCAGCCCCCCACAGAATAATTCACCCCTCCACTTT. This sequence encodes CASSPPQNNSPLHF.

The CDR3 protein is CASSEEDSSGNTIYF. The CDR3 DNA is TGTGCCAGCAGTGAAGAAGACAGCTCTGGAAACACCATATATTTT. V and J are TRBV2 and TRBJ1-3; possible D gene TRBD1, 5 bases. From germline, CDR1 is SNHLY and CDR2 FYNNEI. The CDR3 is 15 residues long. V was cut by 1 base and J by 0 bases, with 7 bases left in between.

In this sample, this clone turned up a few times. V gene TRBV7-6 combines with J gene TRBJ2-3; D may be TRBD2 (6 bases). Germline V gives CDR1 SGHVS, CDR2 FNYEAQ. The CDR3 length is 15 residues. The V and J ends lost 5 bases and 2 bases respectively, with 14 bases between them. The CDR3 region has the DNA TGTGCCAGCAGCCCTTCGGGACTCCCCACAGATACGCAGTATTTT. Translated: CASSPSGLPTDTQYF.

The chain employs TRBV6-5 and TRBJ1-2; the D is unclear. Per the germline V gene, CDR1 is MNHEY and CDR2 is SVGAGI. The CDR3 is 13 residues long. Trimming took 6 bases from V and 0 from J, leaving 8 bases between them. CDR3 nucleotides: TGTGCCAGCAGGCAAGGAGCTAACTATGGCTACACCTTC. Its protein product is CASRQGANYGYTF.

The rearrangement links TRBV28 to TRBJ1-1, with D perhaps TRBD1 (6 bases). Trimming shortened V by 7 bases and J by 0 bases, and 9 bases separated the two germline ends. From germline, CDR1 is MDHEN and CDR2 SYDVKM. The CDR3 loop spans 13 amino acids. The DNA for the CDR3 is TGTGCCAGCACCGGACAGATGAACACTGAAGCTTTCTTT. Protein: CASTGQMNTEAFF.

This sequence joins TRBV5-6 and TRBJ2-6; D is possibly TRBD1 (5 bases). The germline V gene has CDR1 SGHDT and CDR2 YYEEEE. The CDR3 sequence is 17 residues long. V was cut by 0 bases and J by 4 bases, with 14 bases left in between. The chain's CDR3 is CASSLEAGPSGANVLTF. The CDR3, as DNA: TGTGCCAGCAGCTTGGAAGCAGGGCCCTCCGGGGCCAACGTCCTGACTTTC.

This clone has more than one count but fewer than ten. The chain employs TRBV6-1 and TRBJ1-1; D call uncertain. CDR1 MNHNS and CDR2 SASEGT come from the germline V gene. The V gene lost 2 bases and the J gene lost 8 bases, with 9 bases spanning the gap. The length of the CDR3 is 12 residues. CDR3 residues: CASSELTVEAFF. The DNA of the CDR3 is TGTGCCAGCAGTGAACTTACAGTCGAAGCTTTCTTT.

V is TRBV27 and J is TRBJ2-3; a weak D match, TRBD1 (6 bases). V lost 6 bases, J lost 4 bases, and 17 bases lay in between. The CDR3 consists of 15 residues. Germline CDR1 is MNHEY and CDR2 is SMNVEV (reference sequence). Here the CDR3 reads CASSSADRNADTQYF. CDR3 sequence (DNA): TGTGCCAGCAGCTCTGCGGACAGAAACGCAGATACGCAGTATTTT.

The chain uses TRBV2 and TRBJ1-5; weak D call: TRBD1 (6 bases). The V gene's germline CDR1 is SNHLY and CDR2 FYNNEI. CDR3 length: 11 amino acids. V lost 3 bases and J 14 bases, leaving 11 bases between the germline ends. In DNA, the CDR3 is TGTGCCAGCAGTGAGAGTTGGGACAAGCATTTT. The encoded protein is CASSESWDKHF.